This is a list of T cell receptor beta chains from one sample in a study of CD8 T cells in ankylosing spondylitis. TCRdb re-derived calls from the 5' RACE reads in MiXCR, one entry per CDR3 protein. Among about 250,000 distinct CDR3 sequences listed, around 32% were seen once. What was sequenced was blood, either unsorted or a sorted T cell fraction (not recorded which). Source of these receptors: a male donor with ankylosing spondylitis or in good health (not recorded which). CDR3s include the opening cysteine and the closing phenylalanine or tryptophan. Fields, in order: V gene, clone size, D gene, J gene, CDR3 DNA, CDR3 protein. The D gene is left open where the match is weak. A clone size is listed for some rows: how often the clone was seen (once, few, many), or a class if it is expanded.

>TRBV12-3/TRBV12-4|NA|TRBD1|TRBJ1-2
TGTGCCAGCAGTGCACGACAGGGCAGTGGCTACACCTTC
CASSARQGSGYTF
>TRBV9|NA|TRBD2|TRBJ2-7
TGTGCCAGCAGCGTCGGGGGGTCACAATACGAGCAGTACTTC
CASSVGGSQYEQYF
>TRBV12-3/TRBV12-4|few|TRBD2|TRBJ2-1
TGTGCCAGCAGCTCAAGCGGGGGGTTGAATGAGCAGTTCTTC
CASSSSGGLNEQFF
>TRBV20-1|few|TRBD1|TRBJ2-1
TGCAGTGCTAAAAAAGACAGGGGGAATGAGCAGTTCTTC
CSAKKDRGNEQFF
>TRBV5-5|once|NA|TRBJ2-2
TGTGCCAGCAGTCGGGACGTCGGGGAGCTGTTTTTT
CASSRDVGELFF
>TRBV12-3/TRBV12-4|few|NA|TRBJ2-4
TGTGCCAGCATAGGTCAGGATATGTACATTCAGTACTTC
CASIGQDMYIQYF
>TRBV20-1|few|TRBD2|TRBJ2-5
TGCAGTGCTAGGTCTCGGGGAGGGGAGACCCAGTACTTC
CSARSRGGETQYF
>TRBV4-1|NA|NA|TRBJ2-7
TGCGCCAGCAGCCAAGGCAGCGACTCTGGCTACGAGCAGTACTTC
CASSQGSDSGYEQYF
>TRBV30|NA|TRBD1|TRBJ2-7
TGTGCCTGGAAGGGACAGGGACGGAACCACGAGCAGTACTTC
CAWKGQGRNHEQYF
>TRBV12-3/TRBV12-4|NA|TRBD2|TRBJ2-1
TGTGCCAGCACCAAACAGCGGGGGAACTACAATGAGCAGTTCTTC
CASTKQRGNYNEQFF
>TRBV10-3|few|TRBD1|TRBJ2-1
TGTGCCATCAGTGAAGGACAGGGGCACAATGAGCAGTTCTTC
CAISEGQGHNEQFF
>TRBV12-3/TRBV12-4|NA|NA|TRBJ2-7
TGTGCCAGCAGCCCCGGGCGGGGTAGGTACGAGCAGTACTTC
CASSPGRGRYEQYF
>TRBV5-1|NA|TRBD2|TRBJ2-5
TGCGCCAGCAGCCCACACGTAGCGGGGGACCAAGAGACCCAGTACTTC
CASSPHVAGDQETQYF
>TRBV20-1|few|TRBD1|TRBJ2-5
TGCAGTGCTAGAGGCCCCACAGGGGGCTGGGAGACCCAGTACTTC
CSARGPTGGWETQYF
>TRBV9|few|TRBD2|TRBJ2-7
TGTGCCAGCAGCTTTTCTAGCGGGGCCTACGAGCAGTACTTC
CASSFSSGAYEQYF
>TRBV6-1|NA|TRBD2|TRBJ2-1
TGTGCCAGCAGAATTAGCGGGGGGGCCTACAATGAGCAGTTCTTC
CASRISGGAYNEQFF
>TRBV6-5|few|TRBD1|TRBJ2-5
TGTGCCAGCAGTTGGGACAGGGGGAGAGGGGAGACCCAGTACTTC
CASSWDRGRGETQYF
>TRBV5-1|NA|NA|TRBJ2-2
TGCGCCAGCTCGAGGCCTGACACCGGGGAGCTGTTTTTT
CASSRPDTGELFF
>TRBV29-1|few|NA|TRBJ2-7
TGCAGCGTTACAGGGAAGGGTGTTTACGAGCAGTACTTC
CSVTGKGVYEQYF
>TRBV20-1|few|TRBD2|TRBJ2-4
TGCAGTGCTAGAGATCCAGGACTAGACATTCAGTACTTC
CSARDPGLDIQYF
>TRBV4-1|few|NA|TRBJ2-7
TGCGCCAGCAGCCAAACAGGGTATCCCTACGAGCAGTACTTC
CASSQTGYPYEQYF